The T cell receptor beta chain described here comes from a study of blood T cell repertoires in COVID-19. Study as a whole: PBMCs, B-cell-depleted T cells, or T cells were the source of the cDNA or gDNA that made up the material.

Source study methods: It was from reference gene primer amplification that nucleated cell counts were estimated. Profiling relied on immunoSEQ multiplex PCR, and the TCRdb table lists in-frame clones only, not all of them. For V, J and clone size, that table is used; D and trimming come from the DNA. Of 250,000 or so clones detected, more than 85% appear once; the ten largest clones hold under 9%. CDR1 and CDR2 from the germline V gene are SGHRS and YFSETQ. V shed 4 bases, J shed 2 bases, and the junction held 6 bases outside the gene matches. This CDR3 region has 16 residues. J is TRBJ2-5 and V is TRBV5-1; the match to TRBD2 covers 12 bases. The sequence was obtained from a woman aged 70-85 years with active or convalescent COVID-19. Sequencing was carried out using peripheral blood. CDR3 sequence: CASSDGLAGRQETQYF. CDR3 in DNA: TGCGCCAGCAGCGACGGACTAGCGGGGAGACAAGAGACCCAGTACTTC.